This T cell receptor (beta chain) originates from a study of blood T cell repertoires in COVID-19. Overall study context: There were acute and convalescent COVID-19 samples, and they came from the United States, Italy and Spain. The analysed material was cDNA or gDNA that came from T cells, B-cell-depleted T cells, or PBMCs.

Trimming at V came to 0 bases and at J to 0 bases, leaving 13 bases not matched to a gene. CDR1 LGHNA and CDR2 YSLEER come from the germline V gene. This CDR3 is built from 21 residues. Using immunoSEQ multiplex PCR, the repertoire was profiled, and TCRdb retains in-frame clones only, with some absent. The sample records approximately 260,000 clones, roughly 84% being singletons. The sequence was obtained from a middle-aged woman who had recovered from COVID-19. Sequencing used peripheral blood. The gene calls are TRBV4-3 and TRBJ2-4; 11 positions agree with TRBD2. The CDR3 loop reads CASSQEWETSGNLLAKNIQYF. CDR3 nucleotides: TGCGCCAGCAGCCAAGAGTGGGAGACTAGCGGGAATCTTCTAGCCAAAAACATTCAGTACTTC.